The 32 T cell receptor beta chains below were found in one sample sequenced in a study of T cells in narcolepsy. The table came from immunoSEQ multiplex PCR; TCRdb's copy has only in-frame clones and leaves some out. The sample includes about 31,000 clones, roughly 73% of them seen just once. Specimen: CD45RA- memory CD4+ T cells from PBMCs. These receptors all stem from a human donor with narcolepsy.

The CDR3 DNA follows: TGTGCCAGCAGCTACCAGGAGAACACTGAAGCTTTCTTT. Protein product: CASSYQENTEAFF. V usage is TRBV7-9 and J usage is TRBJ1-1; no firm D call. Trimming took 4 bases from V and 1 from J, leaving 7 bases between them. The germline CDR1 and CDR2 sequences are SEHNR and FQNEAQ (reference sequence). This CDR3 has 13 amino acids.

The V call is TRBV2, the J call TRBJ1-2, with 8 bases lining up with TRBD1. CDR3 length: 14 residues. V gave up 4 bases and J gave up 4 bases; unmatched junction bases: 5. Germline V lookup: CDR1 SNHLY, CDR2 FYNNEI. CDR3 sequence: CASSGTGYSYGYTF. CDR3 DNA: TGTGCCAGCAGTGGGACAGGGTACAGCTATGGCTACACCTTC.

The genes are TRBV10-1 and TRBJ2-5, with TRBD1 matching over 7 bases. The CDR3 covers 15 residues. Per germline, CDR1 WNHNN and CDR2 SYGVQD (reference sequence). The trim removed 4 bases at V and 1 base at J, leaving 6 bases unmatched. The CDR3 nucleotides read TGCGCCAGCAGTGCCCGCTGGGACAGCCAAGAGACCCAGTACTTC. Translated: CASSARWDSQETQYF.

This chain uses TRBV5-6 with TRBJ1-6; D is ambiguous. CDR1 and CDR2 from the germline V gene are SGHDT and YYEEEE. The length of the CDR3 is 14 residues. Trimming pared 0 bases from V and 5 bases from J, leaving 6 bases between. The CDR3 here is CASSLDHNNSPLHF. The CDR3 region has the DNA TGTGCCAGCAGCTTGGACCACAATAATTCACCCCTCCACTTT.

The chain carries TRBV2 and TRBJ2-7; 8 bases match TRBD2. CDR1 is SNHLY and CDR2 is FYNNEI in the germline V gene. V lost 5 bases to trimming and J lost 4 bases; unmatched junction nucleotides: 10. The CDR3 has 15 residues. The CDR3 protein is CASSTTSGGSYEQYF. The CDR3, as DNA: TGTGCCAGCAGTACAACTAGCGGAGGGTCTTACGAGCAGTACTTC.

In the case of this clone: An end of the junction differs from the germline gene, which may be a read error. The V call is TRBV11-2, the J call TRBJ1-4; TRBD1 is a possible D gene (6 bases). The length of the CDR3 is 17 residues. CDR1 is SGHAT and CDR2 is FQNNGV in the germline V gene. Written as DNA, the CDR3 is TGTGCCAGCAGCTTAGACGGCCTGGGGACAACAAATGAAAAACTGTTTTTT. Its protein is CASSLDGLGTTNEKLFF.

The chain is built from TRBV2 and TRBJ1-4; a possible D gene is TRBD1 (5 bases). Trimming shortened V by 3 bases and J by 0 bases, and 5 bases separated the two germline ends. Per the germline V gene, CDR1 is SNHLY and CDR2 is FYNNEI. CDR3 length: 14 residues. CDR3 protein: CASSETATNEKLFF. The CDR3, as DNA: TGTGCCAGCAGTGAGACAGCAACTAATGAAAAACTGTTTTTT.

V usage is TRBV4-1 and J usage is TRBJ2-1; the D gene is possibly TRBD1 (6 bases). CDR3 size: 13 residues. The germline V gene encodes CDR1 MGHRA and CDR2 YSYEKL. V was shortened by 3 bases and J by 11 bases, with 14 bases between the two germline ends. CDR3 residues: CASSQADSVKQFF. CDR3 coding DNA: TGCGCCAGCAGCCAGGCGGACAGCGTAAAGCAGTTCTTC.

This clone has more than one count but fewer than ten. V and J are TRBV5-4 and TRBJ2-5; D perhaps matches TRBD2 (6 bases). The germline V gene has CDR1 SGHNT and CDR2 YYREEE (reference sequence). V lost 7 bases and J lost 4, with 20 bases in between. The CDR3 extends over 15 amino acids. CDR3 sequence: CASVSGTGGIETQYF. The CDR3 DNA is TGTGCCAGCGTCTCGGGGACTGGAGGCATAGAGACCCAGTACTTC.

The genes are TRBV7-8 and TRBJ2-3; 10 bases line up with TRBD2. The V and J ends lost 4 bases and 5 bases, in that order; junction bases with no gene match: 9. The CDR3 loop spans 16 amino acids. CDR1 and CDR2 (germline): SGHVS, FQNEAQ. DNA for the CDR3: TGTGCCAGCAGCTCCGGACTAGCGGTCCTGGAAGATACGCAGTATTTT. This translates into CASSSGLAVLEDTQYF.

This chain links TRBV4-1 with TRBJ2-7; 9 nucleotides align to TRBD2. The CDR3 consists of 17 residues. With V trimmed by 0 bases and J by 7 bases, 13 bases remained unmatched. From germline, CDR1 is MGHRA and CDR2 YSYEKL. The CDR3 here is CASSQDRELAGWKEQYF. As DNA, the CDR3 is TGCGCCAGCAGCCAAGATCGGGAACTAGCGGGCTGGAAGGAGCAGTACTTC.

V gene TRBV27 combines with J gene TRBJ2-7; 10 nucleotides line up with TRBD1. The germline V gene has CDR1 MNHEY and CDR2 SMNVEV (reference sequence). The ends lost 3 bases at V and 6 bases at J; junction bases unmatched: 14. This CDR3 region has 17 residues. The CDR3 bases are TGTGCCAGCAGTTTTTCCCCTCCGGGACAGGGGATGTCCGAGCAGTACTTC. Protein product: CASSFSPPGQGMSEQYF.

The chain has TRBV19 and TRBJ1-3, with D unresolved. Germline assignment: CDR1 LNHDA and CDR2 SQIVND (reference sequence). Trimming removed 7 bases at V and 0 bases at J, with 10 bases between. This CDR3 has 14 residues. The CDR3 spells CASNDASSGNTIYF. CDR3 nucleotide sequence: TGTGCCAGTAACGACGCGAGCTCTGGAAACACCATATATTTT. Full variable domain (outside the CDR3, taken from reference TRBV19 and TRBJ1-3): DGGITQSPKYLFRKEGQNVTLSCEQNLNHDAMYWYRQDPGQGLRLIYYSQIVNDFQKGDIAEGYSVSREKKESFPLTVTSAQKNPTAFYLCASNDASSGNTIYFGEGSWLTVV.

The count of this clone is one. CDR3 sequence (DNA): TGTGCCAGCAGCCAGGACGGGACTGGAAACACCATATATTTT. It yields the protein CASSQDGTGNTIYF. The J gene is TRBJ1-3, the V gene TRBV5-4; D unclear. The CDR3 covers 14 residues. CDR1 and CDR2 from the germline V gene are SGHNT and YYREEE (reference sequence). V dropped 4 bases and J dropped 2 bases, with 10 bases sitting between them.

The chain recombines TRBV19 with TRBJ1-2; the match to TRBD1 covers 10 bases. Germline assignment: CDR1 LNHDA and CDR2 SQIVND (reference sequence). The ends lost 5 bases at V and 6 bases at J; junction bases unmatched: 9. The CDR3 spans 15 residues. CDR3: CASSVVTGGADGYTF. The CDR3 DNA sequence: TGTGCCAGTAGTGTGGTGACAGGGGGCGCGGATGGCTACACCTTC.

In its sample, this clone was seen once. The chain carries TRBV5-6 and TRBJ1-1; D might be TRBD1 (6 bases). Germline loops: CDR1 SGHDT, CDR2 YYEEEE. With 3 bases removed from V and 4 bases from J, the gap between germline ends came to 10 bases. This CDR3 spans 13 amino acids. The CDR3 coding sequence is TGTGCCAGCAGCTCAGGCAGGGGCACTGAAGCTTTCTTT. Amino acid sequence: CASSSGRGTEAFF.

This clone is a singleton in its sample. The junction differs from germline at one of its ends, possibly a read error. This sequence joins TRBV7-7 and TRBJ2-5, with D perhaps matching TRBD2 (6 bases). This CDR3 has 13 amino acids. In germline, CDR1 is SSHAT, CDR2 FNYEAQ (reference sequence). CDR3 bases: TGTGCTAGCAGCTTTAGCGGAAAAGAGACCCAGTACTTC. Translation: CASSFSGKETQYF. Together with reference TRBV7-7 and TRBJ2-5, the CDR3 gives the full variable domain: GAGVSQSPRYKVTKRGQDVTLRCDPISSHATLYWYQQALGQGPEFLTYFNYEAQPDKSGLPSDRFSAERPEGSISTLTIQRTEQRDSAMYRCASSFSGKETQYFGPGTRLLVL.

This clone was found a few times. The chain joins TRBV13 to TRBJ1-1, with D tentatively TRBD1 (5 bases). Trimming removed 5 bases from V and 1 base from J, with 8 bases in between. The CDR3 consists of 13 residues. Germline V CDR1 and CDR2: PRHDT, FYEKMQ (reference sequence). CDR3 protein: CASSADRNTEAFF. The CDR3 nucleotides are TGTGCCAGCAGCGCTGACAGGAACACTGAAGCTTTCTTT.

This clone was seen only a few times. In DNA, the CDR3 is TGTGCCAGCAGCTCGGCCACATCCAGCGGCCGGGGCGAGCAGTACTTC. Translating it yields CASSSATSSGRGEQYF. The chain combines TRBV7-8 with TRBJ2-7; maybe TRBD2 (5 bases). V was pared by 4 bases and J by 6 bases, with 22 bases between. Germline assignment: CDR1 SGHVS and CDR2 FQNEAQ. The CDR3 is 16 amino acids.

In this sample, this clone turned up a few times. V and J are TRBV6-5 and TRBJ1-1; D is possibly TRBD1 (5 bases). CDR1 and CDR2 (germline): MNHEY, SVGAGI. The length of the CDR3 is 13 residues. With 3 bases removed from V and 1 base from J, the gap between germline ends came to 6 bases. CDR3 in amino acids: CASSYRGNTEAFF. The CDR3 coding sequence is TGTGCCAGCAGTTATAGGGGGAACACTGAAGCTTTCTTT.

A remark on this clone: The conserved closing phenylalanine or tryptophan is absent in this CDR3, likely reflecting a read error. The rearrangement joins TRBV28 to TRBJ1-2, with D perhaps matching TRBD1 (5 bases). CDR3 size: 14 residues. Trimming pared 7 bases from V and 5 bases from J, leaving 17 bases between. Germline values: CDR1 MDHEN, CDR2 SYDVKM. CDR3 amino acids: CASISSGTAYGYTL. Here the CDR3 DNA reads TGTGCCAGCATCTCCTCCGGGACCGCGTATGGCTACACCCTC.

This chain uses TRBV10-2 with TRBJ2-7; unclear D gene. The CDR3 is 15 residues long. From germline, CDR1 is WSHSY and CDR2 SAAADI. With 2 bases removed from V and 2 bases from J, the gap between germline ends came to 13 bases. In DNA form, the CDR3 reads TGCGCCAGCAGTGAGCTGTCAGGCATAGCCTACGAGCAGTACTTC. This gives the protein CASSELSGIAYEQYF.

The V call is TRBV4-2, the J call TRBJ1-2, with D unclear. V was cut by 0 bases and J by 5 bases, with 16 bases left in between. The germline gives CDR1 LGHNA, CDR2 YNFKEQ. The CDR3 extends over 16 amino acids. CDR3 sequence (DNA): TGTGCCAGCAGCCAAGAGACCGTCGGGGTAAGGTATGGCTACACCTTC. Translated, it gives CASSQETVGVRYGYTF.

The V call is TRBV30, the J call TRBJ1-4; the D is unclear. The germline CDR1 and CDR2 sequences are GTSNPN and SVGIG (reference sequence). The CDR3 extends over 12 amino acids. Trimming removed 1 base at V and 8 bases at J, with 8 bases between. CDR3 sequence: CAWSDLVEKLFF. CDR3 nucleotides: TGTGCCTGGAGTGATCTGGTGGAAAAACTGTTTTTT.

J is TRBJ2-2 and V is TRBV7-2; D is ambiguous. Germline values: CDR1 SGHTA, CDR2 FQGNSA. Trimming removed 1 base from V and 8 bases from J, with 17 bases in between. This CDR3 has 16 amino acids. Written as DNA, the CDR3 is TGTGCCAGCAGCTTAGACGTCAGCTTGAGCCTGGGGGAGCTGTTTTTT. This translates into CASSLDVSLSLGELFF.

The rearrangement uses TRBV5-4 and TRBJ2-3; D is unresolved. Germline V CDR1 and CDR2: SGHNT, YYREEE (reference sequence). V shed 3 bases and J shed 2 bases, with 7 bases lying between them. The CDR3 is 13 residues long. DNA of the CDR3: TGTGCCAGCAGCTCGACCTCCACAGATACGCAGTATTTT. Protein sequence: CASSSTSTDTQYF.

This chain joins TRBV4-2 and TRBJ2-2; 9 bases agree with TRBD2. V dropped 0 bases and J dropped 6; count of bases not matched to a gene: 5. The CDR3 is 16 amino acids. Germline V lookup: CDR1 LGHNA, CDR2 YNFKEQ. The CDR3 bases are TGTGCCAGCAGCCAAGAAACGGGACTAGCTGCCGGGGAGCTGTTTTTT. Translating it yields CASSQETGLAAGELFF.

The V call is TRBV18, the J call TRBJ2-7; D is unresolved. The V end lost 6 bases, the J end lost 0 bases, and 12 bases lay between the germline ends. The CDR3 runs 14 residues. Germline lookup yields CDR1 KGHSH and CDR2 LQKENI. For the CDR3, the DNA is TGTGCCAGCTCGCTATACCTGGACTCCTACGAGCAGTACTTC. Amino acid sequence: CASSLYLDSYEQYF.

This chain links TRBV5-8 with TRBJ2-7; D is unresolved. The length of the CDR3 is 11 residues. Between the trimmed V and J ends, which lost 2 bases and 12 bases, there was a span of 12 bases. CDR1 and CDR2 (germline): SGHTS, YDEGEE. The chain's CDR3 is CASSFSSNGYF. As DNA, the CDR3 is TGTGCCAGCAGCTTTTCCTCGAATGGGTACTTC.

As DNA, the CDR3 is TGCGCCAGCAGCTTGGGTGGGGCCACATCCTACGAGCAGTACTTC. Amino acid sequence: CASSLGGATSYEQYF. The chain links TRBV5-1 to TRBJ2-7; D may be TRBD1 (5 bases). The length of the CDR3 is 15 residues. The germline V and J ends were trimmed by 0 bases and 1 base, with 11 bases remaining between them. CDR1 SGHRS and CDR2 YFSETQ come from the germline V gene.

The CDR3 coding sequence is TGCAGCTTACGACAGTCGGATGAGCAGTTCTTC. Amino acid sequence: CSLRQSDEQFF. This rearrangement joins TRBV29-1 to TRBJ2-1; D is perhaps TRBD1 (5 bases). Trimming took 8 bases from V and 8 from J, leaving 13 bases between them. Germline V gene data show CDR1 as SQVTM and CDR2 as ANQGSEA. The CDR3 runs to 11 residues.

V is TRBV21-1 and J is TRBJ2-7; the table's D call TRBD2 went unverified against the DNA. TRBV21-1 is designated a pseudogene. This CDR3 has 14 amino acids. In DNA form, the CDR3 reads TGTGCCAGCAGCAAAGCCCTAGAGATACACGAGCAGTACTTC. This sequence encodes CASSKALEIHEQYF.